This entry is about one TCR beta chain. Its antigen is unidentified. V was pared by 7 bases and J by 0 bases, with 9 bases of the junction left unmatched. Germline CDR1 reads WSHSY; CDR2 reads SAAADI. This CDR3 has 16 amino acids. The data were taken from a study of CD8+CD57+ T cells in acquired aplastic anemia. Study-level background: Roughly 3 ug was the average amount of DNA from sorted CD4+ and CD8+ cells. The study, taken as a whole, reports: Controls did not differ significantly from patients in CD8+ Simpson's diversity.

Using genomic DNA as the template, TCR beta VDJ and CDR3 profiling was carried out. TCRdb independently ran MiXCR on the reads; one entry per CDR3 protein. The table includes fewer than 250,000 distinct CDR3 sequences, roughly half detected once. The TCR was taken from a human donor in good health, serving as a control. This chain connects TRBV10-2 to TRBJ2-7, with 10 bases fitting TRBD1. The sample taken for sequencing was sorted CD4+, CD8+, or CD8+CD57+ T cells (not recorded which) from PBMCs. DNA of the CDR3: TGCGCCAGCAACGCCGGGACAGGGGTGGTCTCCTACGAGCAGTACTTC. Protein product: CASNAGTGVVSYEQYF.